The entry that follows covers one TCR beta chain sequence. This clone came up once. Its antigen has not been determined. Per-nucleotide qualities are absent, and no much larger clonotype sits a single base away. The record originates from a study of shared clonotypes between healthy human individuals (dated by TCRdb to the early 2020s). A note on the overall study: The cohort comprised a couple of women and a few men aged 18 to 49 years. For each donor, CD4 naive and CD4 memory were each run on three plates, CD8 naive on two plates, and CD8 memory on one plate. The study deeply sequenced blood TCR repertoires of about 5 healthy adults to estimate repertoire size and the extent of clonotype sharing between individuals. To increase sequencing depth and limit assay-specific biases, different laboratories used diverse techniques to prepare libraries and sequence TCR repertoires. Each donor's leukapheresis produced roughly between roughly 0.9 and 8.9 billion PBMCs.

The junction shows trimming of 9 bases on V and 1 base on J, plus 13 bases between the germline ends. Spanning cysteine to phenylalanine, the CDR3 consists of 14 amino acids. The only DNA kept is the CDR3, 42 bases in frame from the first base. The germline V gene (reference sequence) specifies LNHDA as CDR1 and SQIVND as CDR2. Results and caveats for the whole study, not just this receptor: Even with the large sequencing depth, rarefaction of the sorted-subset datasets indicated that sequencing was incomplete. When several donors were compared, the shared fraction of clonotypes was around 5% for naive CD4, 3% to 4% for naive CD8, 2% to 2.5% for memory CD4, and less than 0.45% for memory CD8. Because the study included a small number of donors, the genetic and exposure-history diversity represented was limited. Pairwise subsampling led to the expectation that sequencing depth would affect the degree of clonotype sharing among donors. Estimated clonotype richness was generally larger for naive than for memory subsets. Sampling was restricted to blood, and TCR repertoires in tissue are likely to differ from TCR repertoires in blood. Clonotypes shared by all four sorted-subset donors showed higher generation probabilities than non-shared clonotypes.

Using the deep immunoSEQ assay, multiplex PCR amplified TCR CDR3 regions from genomic DNA. For each cell subset, the extracted genomic DNA was distributed evenly across all wells of several immunoSEQ 96-well plates, and each plate served as one replicate. For sorted subsets, each replicate PCR was loaded with about 0.2 ug genomic DNA, equivalent to 25,000 to 35,000 T cell genomes. Purified libraries were quantified with a Qubit 3.0 fluorometer, sized on a Bioanalyzer 2100, and re-quantified with the KAPA Library Quantification kit. Every immunoSEQ 96-well plate was sequenced on a separate single-read 150-cycle Illumina NextSeq 550 flow cell. The paper's data handling went like this. Because the immunoSEQ output included only junctional sequences and no quality scores, the filtering could not be the same as the filtering used for full-length reads. To assign V/J genes and CDR3, sequences were annotated against IMGT germline references using PyIR, a Python wrapper for IgBLAST v1.9. Reads were filtered out if the reads had weak V/J assignments (E-value above 1e-6), no CDR3, stop codons, out-of-frame junctions, or ambiguous translated residues. A V3J clonotype was defined by an identical inferred V gene, J gene, and CDR3 amino acid sequence. Percentage overlap between repertoires was calculated by dividing the number of shared unique clonotypes by the size of the smaller repertoire. Richness of each repertoire was evaluated using RTK rarefaction, the Chao1 estimator, and Recon v2.1 estimates of unobserved clonotypes. Generation probabilities were computed with OLGA for all TCRbeta clonotypes obtained by the gDNA method from a few donors. Drawn from immuneACCESS, this table holds only the in-frame rearrangements with V and J called that TCRdb kept. Clones are partly lost; checked studies trace under half to an unresolved V gene and leave the rest unexplained. V and J calls and clone size follow that table, whereas D and trimming were derived from the DNA. For this sample there are some 790,000 clones; 72% appear just once. The top ten constitute approximately 2% of the sample.

The donors were healthy, HIV-negative adults who had no recently reported acute infections or vaccinations. All donors were Caucasian adults living in Nashville, Tennessee, USA. CD4+ T cells were enriched by magnetic negative selection, after which naive cells were positively selected on CD45RA and the negative fraction was taken as the memory subset. After blood collection by leukapheresis, PBMCs were isolated using Ficoll-Histopaque density gradient centrifugation and then cryopreserved in the vapor phase of liquid nitrogen. Analytical flow cytometry was used to check the purity and quantity of every magnetically sorted T cell population. From each sorted fraction, genomic DNA was isolated and quantified by UV absorbance on a Nanodrop 2000c.

The V and J genes are TRBV19 and TRBJ1-5; the D region possibly corresponds to TRBD1 (5 bases align). What was sequenced was memory CD4+ T cells sorted from blood. The cell subset or site label of this sample denotes: CD45RA-negative fraction. This TCR was sampled from a woman aged 25 to 39 in good health. At the DNA level, the sequence is TGTGCCAGCGAGAGGGGTTCGAGCAATCAGCCCCAGCATTTT. The translation is CASERGSSNQPQHF.